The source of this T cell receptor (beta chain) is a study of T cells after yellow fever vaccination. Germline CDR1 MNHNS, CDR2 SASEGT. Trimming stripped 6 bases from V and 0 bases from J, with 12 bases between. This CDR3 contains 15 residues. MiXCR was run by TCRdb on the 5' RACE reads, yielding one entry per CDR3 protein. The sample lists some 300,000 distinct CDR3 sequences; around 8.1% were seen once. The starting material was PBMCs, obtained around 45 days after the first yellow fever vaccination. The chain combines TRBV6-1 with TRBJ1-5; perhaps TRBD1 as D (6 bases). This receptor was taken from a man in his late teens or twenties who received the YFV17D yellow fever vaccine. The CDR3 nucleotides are TGTGCCAGCAGGGACAGCCCCTATAGCAATCAGCCCCAGCATTTT. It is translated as CASRDSPYSNQPQHF.